This T cell receptor (beta chain) was documented in a study of T cells expressing NK-cell markers. Background on the study: TCR beta repertoires came from sorted CD3+CD56+NKG2C+, CD3+CD56+NKG2C- and CD3+CD56-NKG2C+ T cells.

Overall study findings and caveats: Four donors' CD3+CD56-NKG2C+ cells were dominated by the same clonotypes. HCMV specificity was not established for the expanded NKG2C+ T cell clones.

The authors made TCR beta cDNA libraries by 5'RACE template switching. This switching added a universal primer site and UMIs. TCRdb reanalyzed the 5' RACE reads and collapses them to one entry per CDR3 protein, without DNA. The sample table sets out approximately 460,000 distinct CDR3 sequences. This CDR3 has 15 residues. CDR1 and CDR2 (germline): SGHTA, FQGTGA. On this clonotype: Its antigen is unidentified.

The sequence was obtained from a woman aged 18 to 75 in good health. Sequencing was performed on blood T cells: a sorted CD56 or NKG2C T cell subset, CD4+ or CD8+ T cells, or bulk PBMC T cells (not recorded which). V is TRBV7-3 and J is TRBJ2-2; TCRdb's D call, TRBD1, is unchecked because there is no DNA. CDR3 sequence: CASSSRRVGTGELFF.